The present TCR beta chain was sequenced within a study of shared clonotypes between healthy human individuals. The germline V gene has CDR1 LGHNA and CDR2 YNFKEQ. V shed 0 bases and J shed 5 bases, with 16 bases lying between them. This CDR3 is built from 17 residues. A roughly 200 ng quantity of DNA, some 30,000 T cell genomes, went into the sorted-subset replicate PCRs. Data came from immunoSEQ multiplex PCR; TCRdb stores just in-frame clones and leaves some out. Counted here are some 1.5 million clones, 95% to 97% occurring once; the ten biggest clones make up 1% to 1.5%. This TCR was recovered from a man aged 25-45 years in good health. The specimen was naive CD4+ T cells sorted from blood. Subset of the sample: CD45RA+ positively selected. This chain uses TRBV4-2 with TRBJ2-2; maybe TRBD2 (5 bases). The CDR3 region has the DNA TGTGCCAGCAGCCAAGATGGTAGCGCGCCAGTTACCGGGGAGCTGTTTTTT. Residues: CASSQDGSAPVTGELFF.